This T cell receptor (beta chain) was recorded in a study of CD8 T cells in Susac syndrome. Roughly 0.5 to 1 ug RNA was reverse transcribed with random hexamers. TCRdb recomputed calls from the immunoSEQ multiplex PCR reads with MiXCR, one row per CDR3 protein. The profile shows about 300,000 distinct CDR3 sequences, 65% to 90% of them singletons. Per germline, CDR1 LGHDT and CDR2 YNNKEL (reference sequence). The CDR3 is made up of 14 amino acids. Trimming left V 1 base short and J 5 bases short, with 9 bases between. J is TRBJ2-1 and V is TRBV3-1, with D hard to call. Sequencing was performed on CD8+ T cells from PBMCs. The TCR sequence derives from a human donor with multiple sclerosis. The chain's CDR3 is CASSQGLLDNEQFF. The CDR3 DNA reads as TGTGCCAGCAGCCAAGGCCTACTCGACAATGAGCAGTTCTTC.